Here is one TCR beta chain with its context. Its specificity is unknown. Germline CDR1 KGHDR, CDR2 SFDVKD. After removal of 3 bases from V and 5 bases from J, the junction contained 4 bases not matched to a gene. The CDR3 sequence is 15 residues long. Total RNA came from unfractionated whole blood. TCRdb independently ran MiXCR on the 5' RACE reads; one entry per CDR3 protein. Of 110,000 or so distinct CDR3 sequences listed, around a fifth are singletons. This entry comes from a study of human T cells and chemical hapten exposure. Study-wide context: TCR yields differed between samples (mainly from small differences in pooled library volume). Regarding the study as a whole: Sensitizing to DPC left TCRs with a frequency above 1 in 1000 unaltered.

The chain has TRBV24-1 and TRBJ1-5, with 9 bases fitting TRBD1. The sequence was obtained from a human donor in good health. The CDR3 DNA reads as TGTGCCACCAGTGATACCGGGACAGGGTATCAGCCCCAGCATTTT. As protein: CATSDTGTGYQPQHF.